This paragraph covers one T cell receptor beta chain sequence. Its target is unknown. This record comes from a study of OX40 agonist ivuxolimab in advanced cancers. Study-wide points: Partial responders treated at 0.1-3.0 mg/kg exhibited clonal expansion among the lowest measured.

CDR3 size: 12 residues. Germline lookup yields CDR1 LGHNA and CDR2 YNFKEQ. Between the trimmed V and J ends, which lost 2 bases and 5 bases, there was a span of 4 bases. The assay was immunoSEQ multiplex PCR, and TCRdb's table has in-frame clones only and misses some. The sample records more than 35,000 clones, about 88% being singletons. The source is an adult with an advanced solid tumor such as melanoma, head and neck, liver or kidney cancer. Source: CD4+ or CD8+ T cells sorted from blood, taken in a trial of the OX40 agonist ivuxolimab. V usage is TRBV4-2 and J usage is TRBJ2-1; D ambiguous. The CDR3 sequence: CASSQRHNEQFF. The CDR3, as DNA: TGTGCCAGCAGCCAACGCCACAATGAGCAGTTCTTC.